This TCR beta chain was sequenced in a study of shared clonotypes between healthy human individuals. Deletions cut 5 bases from V and 4 bases from J, with 11 bases between. The CDR3 totals 13 residues. Looked up from germline, CDR1 is SGHTA and CDR2 is FQGNSA. The split of CD4+ cells yielded CD45RA+ naive and CD45RA-negative memory subsets. Assay: immunoSEQ multiplex PCR; the TCRdb copy retains only in-frame clones and omits some. The profile shows approximately 530,000 clones, more than 95% of them singletons. The receptor comes from a woman in her 30s in good health. The rearrangement joins TRBV7-2 to TRBJ2-5; possibly TRBD2 for D (6 bases). What was sequenced was naive CD4+ T cells sorted from blood. The subset here: CD45RA+ positively selected. The CDR3 sequence: CASSGGRAETQYF. The CDR3 bases are TGTGCCAGCAGCGGAGGGCGGGCAGAGACCCAGTACTTC.